The 19 T cell receptor beta chains below were found in one sample sequenced in a study of patients and donors after allogeneic stem cell transplantation. TCRdb re-called the RT-PCR reads through MiXCR, storing one row per CDR3 protein. The repertoire holds roughly 140,000 distinct CDR3 sequences, with about two fifths as singletons. The specimen was blood, either unsorted or a sorted T cell fraction (not recorded which). The receptors shown here come from a human donor who was either an allogeneic HSCT recipient or a stem cell or donor lymphocyte infusion donor (not recorded which). It is not recorded whose cells these are; they may come from a transplant donor.

The chain combines TRBV29-1 with TRBJ2-7; possible D gene TRBD1, 5 bases. CDR3 length: 14 residues. V lost 4 bases and J 6 bases, leaving 19 bases between the germline ends. Germline V CDR1 and CDR2: SQVTM, ANQGSEA. The chain's CDR3 is CSVVTARVVGEQYF. DNA of the CDR3: TGCAGCGTTGTTACCGCCAGGGTGGTGGGCGAGCAGTACTTC.

The chain links TRBV12-3 or TRBV12-4 to TRBJ1-1, with D possibly matching TRBD1 (5 bases). Trimming removed 7 bases at V and 4 bases at J, with 13 bases between. The CDR3 spans 13 residues. CDR3 coding DNA: TGTGCCAGCAACTCACAGGTGGGCACTGAAGCTTTCTTT. It encodes CASNSQVGTEAFF.

This clonotype has only one observation. The CDR3 DNA reads TGTGCCAGCAGTTCCCCGGACAGGGTAAATGAAAAACTGTTTTTT. It translates to CASSSPDRVNEKLFF. V and J are TRBV28 and TRBJ1-4; 8 positions match TRBD1. There are 15 residues in the CDR3. J lost 5 bases, V lost 4 bases, and 6 bases had no gene match. Germline values: CDR1 MDHEN, CDR2 SYDVKM.

This clonotype has more than one count but fewer than ten. The rearrangement links TRBV6-6 to TRBJ2-7; no definite D call. The CDR3 has 12 amino acids. Looked up from germline, CDR1 is MNHNY and CDR2 is SVGAGI (reference sequence). The V end was cut by 0 bases, the J end by 7 bases, with 7 bases between. CDR3 in DNA: TGTGCCAGCAGTTACTCGATGGGGGAGCAGTACGTC. Its translation is CASSYSMGEQYV.

The gene calls are TRBV7-9 and TRBJ1-5, with TRBD1 identical over 11 bases. This CDR3 has 16 residues. V dropped 5 bases and J dropped 6; count of bases not matched to a gene: 9. Germline V gene lookup returns CDR1 SEHNR and CDR2 FQNEAQ (reference sequence). CDR3 loop: CASSKWGQGESQPQHF. In DNA form, the CDR3 reads TGTGCCAGCAGCAAATGGGGACAGGGGGAGAGTCAGCCCCAGCATTTT.

The CDR3 DNA follows: TGTGCCAGCAGTCAAATTTCCGTAGACAGGAGAACTAATGAAAAACTGTTTTTT. Protein: CASSQISVDRRTNEKLFF. This chain connects TRBV28 to TRBJ1-4; possibly TRBD1 for D (6 bases). Germline V gene sequence: CDR1 MDHEN, CDR2 SYDVKM. The V gene lost 5 bases and the J gene lost 1 base, with 20 bases spanning the gap. The CDR3 loop spans 18 amino acids.

The chain links TRBV12-3 or TRBV12-4 to TRBJ2-5; D is ambiguous. The CDR3 runs to 14 residues. Trimming left V 5 bases short and J 1 base short, with 11 bases between. CDR3 in amino acids: CASSLTAFQETQYF. DNA for the CDR3: TGTGCCAGCAGTCTAACAGCTTTCCAAGAGACCCAGTACTTC.

The chain recombines TRBV2 with TRBJ2-5, with no clear D. Per the germline V gene, CDR1 is SNHLY and CDR2 is FYNNEI. Trimming removed 3 bases from V and 2 bases from J, with 13 bases in between. The CDR3 is made up of 15 amino acids. The CDR3, as DNA: TGTGCCAGCAGTGACTTAGGCATCTCACAAGAGACCCAGTACTTC. This encodes CASSDLGISQETQYF.

This clonotype was picked up a small number of times. V is TRBV25-1 and J is TRBJ2-1; tentatively, D is TRBD2 (6 bases). The CDR3 loop spans 16 amino acids. Per the germline V gene, CDR1 is MGHDK and CDR2 is SYGVNS. With 1 base removed from V and 7 bases from J, the gap between germline ends came to 17 bases. CDR3 region: CASSEWGLASQNEQFF. Here the CDR3 DNA reads TGTGCCAGCAGTGAATGGGGTCTAGCGAGTCAAAATGAGCAGTTCTTC. The full variable domain, with the rest looked up from reference TRBV25-1 and TRBJ2-1, is EADIYQTPRYLVIGTGKKITLECSQTMGHDKMYWYQQDPGMELHLIHYSYGVNSTEKGDLSSESTVSRIRTEHFPLTLESARPSHTSQYLCASSEWGLASQNEQFFGPGTRLTVL.

This clonotype was recorded a few times. This chain joins TRBV29-1 and TRBJ1-2; no firm D call. Trimming left V 6 bases short and J 2 bases short, with 13 bases between. CDR1 and CDR2 from the germline V gene are SQVTM and ANQGSEA. This CDR3 region has 13 residues. The CDR3 DNA sequence: TGCAGCGTACCGACGAGGGCGAACTATGGCTACACCTTC. It codes for CSVPTRANYGYTF.

The rearrangement joins TRBV12-3 or TRBV12-4 to TRBJ1-1, with unresolved D. V was pared by 1 base and J by 5 bases, with 8 bases between. CDR3 length: 13 amino acids. The chain's CDR3 is CASSLGTKTEAFF. The CDR3 DNA is TGTGCCAGCAGTTTAGGGACGAAGACTGAAGCTTTCTTT.

This clonotype was recorded many times. CDR3 sequence: CASSLGLNTGELFF. In nucleotides, the CDR3 is TGCGCCAGCAGCTTGGGTTTGAACACCGGGGAGCTGTTTTTT. This sequence joins TRBV5-1 and TRBJ2-2; D gene uncertain. V lost 0 bases and J 1 base, leaving 4 bases between the germline ends. CDR3 length equals 14 residues. Germline assignment: CDR1 SGHRS and CDR2 YFSETQ. The entire variable domain, with the rest obtained from reference TRBV5-1 and TRBJ2-2, is as follows: KAGVTQTPRYLIKTRGQQVTLSCSPISGHRSVSWYQQTPGQGLQFLFEYFSETQRNKGNFPGRFSGRQFSNSRSEMNVSTLELGDSALYLCASSLGLNTGELFFGEGSRLTVL.

CDR3 amino acids: CASSLAGGDQPQHF. The CDR3 coding sequence is TGTGCCAGCAGCTTGGCGGGCGGGGACCAGCCCCAGCATTTT. This chain joins TRBV5-5 and TRBJ1-5; D may be TRBD1 (5 bases). The germline V and J ends were trimmed by 0 bases and 7 bases, with 11 bases remaining between them. CDR3 length equals 14 residues. Germline V gene data show CDR1 as SGHKS and CDR2 as YYEKEE (reference sequence).

The CDR3 nucleotides are TGTGCCAGCAGTTACCCGGGACAGGGATATGGCTACACCTTC. Translation gives CASSYPGQGYGYTF. The chain links TRBV6-6 to TRBJ1-2, with 9 bases identical to TRBD1. The germline V gene encodes CDR1 MNHNY and CDR2 SVGAGI (reference sequence). The CDR3 runs to 14 residues. After removal of 2 bases from V and 5 bases from J, the junction contained 3 bases not matched to a gene.

The rearrangement joins TRBV7-6 to TRBJ1-4; D is unresolved. This CDR3 region has 17 residues. Germline CDR1 reads SGHVS; CDR2 reads FNYEAQ. The V end lost 2 bases, the J end lost 0 bases, and 13 bases lay between the germline ends. The CDR3 DNA reads as TGTGCCAGCAGCTTAAACCCCCCCGGTGCAACTAATGAAAAACTGTTTTTT. This sequence encodes CASSLNPPGATNEKLFF.

This chain joins TRBV5-1 and TRBJ2-5; TRBD1 matches 10 bases. This CDR3 spans 17 amino acids. CDR1 SGHRS and CDR2 YFSETQ come from the germline V gene. Trimming took 3 bases from V and 4 from J; bases not matched to a gene: 12. This CDR3 is CASSSLRQGARGETQYF. CDR3 DNA: TGCGCCAGCAGCTCCCTGCGACAGGGGGCAAGGGGAGAGACCCAGTACTTC.

This clonotype was picked up a small number of times. The V and J genes are TRBV10-3 and TRBJ2-1; no definite D call. This CDR3 has 12 residues. V was shortened by 5 bases and J by 10 bases, with 12 bases between the two germline ends. Germline V gene lookup returns CDR1 ENHRY and CDR2 SYGVKD. The DNA of the CDR3 is TGTGCCATCAGTTATGGAAGGGAAGAGCAGTTCTTC. As protein: CAISYGREEQFF.

The chain couples TRBV27 to TRBJ2-1, with D perhaps matching TRBD1 (5 bases). The germline CDR1 and CDR2 sequences are MNHEY and SMNVEV (reference sequence). V shed 5 bases and J shed 9 bases, with 11 bases lying between them. The CDR3 consists of 12 residues. The CDR3 here is CASSLGLGEQFF. The CDR3 nucleotides are TGTGCCAGCAGTCTGGGGCTTGGTGAGCAGTTCTTC.

J is TRBJ1-5 and V is TRBV12-3 or TRBV12-4; D perhaps matches TRBD1 (5 bases). V lost 3 bases and J 0 bases, leaving 9 bases between the germline ends. The CDR3 is 15 amino acids. This CDR3 reads CASSLDGHSNQPQHF. The CDR3 DNA sequence: TGTGCCAGCAGTTTGGACGGACATAGCAATCAGCCCCAGCATTTT.